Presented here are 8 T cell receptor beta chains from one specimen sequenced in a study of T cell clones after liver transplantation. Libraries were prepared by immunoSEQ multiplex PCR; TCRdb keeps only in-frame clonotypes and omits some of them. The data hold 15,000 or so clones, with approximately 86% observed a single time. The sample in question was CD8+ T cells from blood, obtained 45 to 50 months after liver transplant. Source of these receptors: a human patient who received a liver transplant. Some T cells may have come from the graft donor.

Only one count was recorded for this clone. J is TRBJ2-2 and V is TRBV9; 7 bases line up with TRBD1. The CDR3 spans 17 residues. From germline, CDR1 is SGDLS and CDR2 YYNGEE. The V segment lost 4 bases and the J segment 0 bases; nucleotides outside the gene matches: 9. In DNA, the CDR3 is TGTGCCAGCAGCATCGCCCCCGACAGGGCGAACACCGGGGAGCTGTTTTTT. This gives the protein CASSIAPDRANTGELFF.

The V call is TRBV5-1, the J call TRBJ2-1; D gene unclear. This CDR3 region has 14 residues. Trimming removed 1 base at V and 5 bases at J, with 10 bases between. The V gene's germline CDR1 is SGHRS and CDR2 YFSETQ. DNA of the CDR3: TGCGCCAGCAGCTTGTGGGCGGACCACAATGAGCAGTTCTTC. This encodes CASSLWADHNEQFF.

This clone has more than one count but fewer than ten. CDR3 protein: CASSLRGYTDTQYF. CDR3 nucleotide sequence: TGTGCCAGCTCCTTAAGGGGCTACACAGATACGCAGTATTTT. The chain employs TRBV27 and TRBJ2-3; TRBD1 is a possible D gene (5 bases). V shed 8 bases and J shed 2 bases, with 14 bases lying between them. The germline gives CDR1 MNHEY, CDR2 SMNVEV (reference sequence). This CDR3 spans 14 amino acids.

The CDR3 reads CASSVATLGGRGDEQFF. CDR3 coding DNA: TGTGCCAGCAGCGTAGCTACTTTGGGCGGCCGAGGCGATGAGCAGTTCTTC. This rearrangement joins TRBV9 to TRBJ2-1; D gene uncertain. In germline, CDR1 is SGDLS, CDR2 YYNGEE. The CDR3 has 17 amino acids. V lost 0 bases to trimming and J lost 8 bases, with 21 bases between them.

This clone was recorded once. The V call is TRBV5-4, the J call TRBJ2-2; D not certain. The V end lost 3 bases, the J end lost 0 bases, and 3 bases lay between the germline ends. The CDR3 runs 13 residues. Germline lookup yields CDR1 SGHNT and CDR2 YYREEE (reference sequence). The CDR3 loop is CASSSANTGELFF. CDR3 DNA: TGTGCCAGCAGCTCCGCGAACACCGGGGAGCTGTTTTTT.

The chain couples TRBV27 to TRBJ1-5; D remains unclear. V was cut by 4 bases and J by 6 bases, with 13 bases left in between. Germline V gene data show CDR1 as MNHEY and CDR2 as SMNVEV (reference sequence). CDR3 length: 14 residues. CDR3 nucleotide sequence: TGTGCCAGCAGTTGGGGTTCCGAGGGTCAGCCCCAGCATTTT. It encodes CASSWGSEGQPQHF.

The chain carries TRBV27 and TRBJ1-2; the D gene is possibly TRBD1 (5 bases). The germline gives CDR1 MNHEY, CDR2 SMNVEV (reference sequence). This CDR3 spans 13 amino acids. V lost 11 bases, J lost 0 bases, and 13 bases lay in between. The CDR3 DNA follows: TGTGCCTCCCAACCAGGGCCTAACTATGGCTACACCTTC. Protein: CASQPGPNYGYTF.

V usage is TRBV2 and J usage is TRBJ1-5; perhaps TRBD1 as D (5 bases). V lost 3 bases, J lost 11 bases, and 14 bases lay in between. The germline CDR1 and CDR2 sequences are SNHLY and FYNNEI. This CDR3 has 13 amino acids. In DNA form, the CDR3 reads TGTGCCAGCAGTGAGCAGGGTACGGAGTCCCAGCATTTT. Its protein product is CASSEQGTESQHF.